These 9 T cell receptor beta chains were all obtained from the same sample, sequenced in a study of regulatory T cells in long-lasting Graves disease. Time point noted: newly diagnosed GD, antithyroid drugs for less than 3 months. After RNA was extracted from PBMCs, the TCR library was made from it. Arm-PCR with iRepertoire HTBI primers amplified the CDR3 regions for these TCR beta libraries. Via MiXCR, TCRdb re-called the multiplex PCR reads, giving one row per CDR3 protein. The data hold more than 450,000 distinct CDR3 sequences, with 16% observed a single time. This sample also appeared in a second study, on T cells in Graves' hyperthyroidism and ophthalmopathy.

This sample comprised peripheral blood mononuclear cells (PBMCs), obtained at new diagnosis, from a patient treated with antithyroid drugs. These receptors were obtained from a man in his forties with Graves disease.

This clonotype was counted a few times. The chain employs TRBV25-1 and TRBJ2-1; 10 nucleotides agree with TRBD2. There are 14 residues in the CDR3. Germline-derived CDR1 and CDR2 are MGHDK and SYGVNS. Losses at the gene ends were 4 bases for V and 8 bases for J; bases not matched to a gene: 5. CDR3 sequence: CASSGSGTSDEQFF. In nucleotides, the CDR3 is TGTGCCAGCAGTGGTTCGGGGACTAGCGATGAGCAGTTCTTC.

The table lists this clonotype with a few counts. This sequence joins TRBV24-1 and TRBJ2-1, with D tentatively TRBD1 (6 bases). Between the trimmed V and J ends, which lost 3 bases and 3 bases, there was a span of 11 bases. This CDR3 contains 15 residues. Germline loops: CDR1 KGHDR, CDR2 SFDVKD. The CDR3 nucleotides are TGTGCCACCAGTGATGCGGACAGAAGCTACAATGAGCAGTTCTTC. Protein product: CATSDADRSYNEQFF.

This chain uses TRBV27 with TRBJ1-2; maybe TRBD1 (5 bases). Trimming cost V 2 bases and J 7 bases, with 11 bases left between them. CDR3 length: 13 residues. CDR1 is MNHEY and CDR2 is SMNVEV in the germline V gene (reference sequence). CDR3 protein: CASSLTGSPGYTF. CDR3 bases: TGTGCCAGCAGTTTAACAGGCTCTCCTGGCTACACCTTC.

In its sample, this clonotype was seen once. V and J are TRBV2 and TRBJ2-7; 9 nucleotides match TRBD2. The trim removed 8 bases at V and 6 bases at J, leaving 11 bases unmatched. The germline CDR1 and CDR2 sequences are SNHLY and FYNNEI. There are 14 residues in the CDR3. The DNA of the CDR3 is TGTGCCAGCGGTACCCCGGGACTAGCAACCGAGCAGTACTTC. Protein: CASGTPGLATEQYF.

This clonotype was observed at least ten times. This chain links TRBV28 with TRBJ2-7; D possibly corresponds to TRBD1 (6 bases). CDR3 length: 14 amino acids. The V end was cut by 6 bases, the J end by 4 bases, with 16 bases between. Germline V gene data show CDR1 as MDHEN and CDR2 as SYDVKM. CDR3 DNA sequence: TGTGCCAGCAGAGAACTAGGGGGATCGTACGAGCAGTACTTC. Protein product: CASRELGGSYEQYF.

In this sample, this clonotype turned up many times. The J gene is TRBJ2-2, the V gene TRBV20-1, with 10 bases that match TRBD2. The CDR3 covers 17 residues. The trim removed 5 bases at V and 5 bases at J, leaving 14 bases unmatched. CDR1 is DFQATT and CDR2 is SNEGSKA in the germline V gene (reference sequence). In DNA, the CDR3 is TGCAGTGCTGTACCTAGCGGGAGATGGGTGTTGACCGGGGAGCTGTTTTTT. It yields the protein CSAVPSGRWVLTGELFF.

This clonotype was seen a handful of times. This may arise from a read error, as a much more abundant clone is one base away. The J gene is TRBJ1-2, the V gene TRBV11-3, with TRBD1 matching over 10 bases. The CDR3 length is 18 residues. In germline, CDR1 is SGHNT, CDR2 YENEEA. Here the CDR3 DNA reads TGTGCCAGCGGCTTAGCTCGGGACAGGGGACAAACTAACTATGGCTACACCTTC. Its translation is CASGLARDRGQTNYGYTF.

This clonotype appeared a few times. V usage is TRBV6-2 or TRBV6-3 and J usage is TRBJ1-5; D perhaps matches TRBD1 (5 bases). There are 16 residues in the CDR3. Germline loops: CDR1 MNHEY, CDR2 SVGEGT. Trimming removed 2 bases at V and 3 bases at J, with 14 bases between. The CDR3 DNA follows: TGTGCCAGCAGTTACGGAGGAGGCGGGACCAATCAGCCCCAGCATTTT. Residues: CASSYGGGGTNQPQHF.

This clonotype was detected many times. This rearrangement joins TRBV2 to TRBJ1-1; no clear D gene. Trimming pared 5 bases from V and 7 bases from J, leaving 8 bases between. The germline V gene has CDR1 SNHLY and CDR2 FYNNEI. The CDR3 contains 11 residues. The CDR3 DNA follows: TGTGCCAGCAGTCCATCCGTTGAAGCTTTCTTT. It yields the protein CASSPSVEAFF.